Following are 4 T cell receptor beta chains from one sample sequenced in a study of cytomegalovirus exposure and HLA in healthy donors (dated by TCRdb to the late 2010s). To prepare the library, the immunoSEQ multiplex PCR assay was applied. TCRdb obtained this table from immuneACCESS and retained in-frame rearrangements with V and J assigned. These tables miss some clones; where compared with another copy, unresolved V genes account for less than half of the shortfall, and the remainder is unexplained. The table for this sample lists 200,000 to 300,000 clones; 90% of them were counted only once. 3.1% of the sample goes to the ten largest clones. Sequenced input: PBMCs. These receptors originate from a woman aged 25 to 45 in good health and CMV-seronegative.

The chain uses TRBV27 and TRBJ2-2, with a possible D match to TRBD2 (6 bases). There are 15 residues in the CDR3. Germline CDR1 and CDR2: MNHEY and SMNVEV (reference sequence). The V end was cut by 3 bases, the J end by 5 bases, with 13 bases between. CDR3 bases: TGTGCCAGCAGTTTCGCAGGGAGGAGGACCGGGGAGCTGTTTTTT. As protein: CASSFAGRRTGELFF.

This chain uses TRBV19 with TRBJ1-3, with a tentative D call TRBD1 (5 bases). The length of the CDR3 is 15 residues. CDR1 is LNHDA, CDR2 SQIVND, per germline (reference sequence). V gave up 8 bases and J gave up 1 base, with 15 bases separating them. The CDR3 is CASDNWGWSGNTIYF. The CDR3 DNA is TGTGCCAGTGATAATTGGGGCTGGTCTGGAAACACCATATATTTT.

The CDR3 bases are TGTGCCAGTACCCGGGCTCCGCCTAACTATGGCTACACCTTC. Translating it yields CASTRAPPNYGYTF. This chain joins TRBV19 and TRBJ1-2; D uncertain. Germline V CDR1 and CDR2: LNHDA, SQIVND (reference sequence). This CDR3 comprises 14 residues. The germline V and J ends were trimmed by 7 bases and 0 bases, with 12 bases remaining between them.

The chain is built from TRBV7-9 and TRBJ2-4; D could derive from TRBD1 or TRBD2 (6 bases each). Per the germline V gene, CDR1 is SEHNR and CDR2 is FQNEAQ (reference sequence). Between the trimmed V and J ends, which lost 5 bases and 8 bases, there was a span of 13 bases. The CDR3 loop spans 13 amino acids. CDR3 DNA: TGTGCCAGCAGCCGACAAAGGGGGGACATTCAGTACTTC. Protein sequence: CASSRQRGDIQYF.